The 29 T cell receptor beta chains presented below share a single source sample, sequenced in a study of T cells expressing NK-cell markers. Reprocessing the 5' RACE reads, TCRdb reports a single entry for every CDR3 protein and omits DNA. The sample includes some 150,000 distinct CDR3 sequences. The sequencing input was blood T cells: a sorted CD56 or NKG2C T cell subset, CD4+ or CD8+ T cells, or bulk PBMC T cells (not recorded which). These receptors were obtained from a man between 18 and 29 years old in good health.

V usage is TRBV2 and J usage is TRBJ2-7. Germline V gene data show CDR1 as SNHLY and CDR2 as FYNNEI. This CDR3 is built from 15 residues. The CDR3 spells CASSDFSSIIAEQYF.

This chain connects TRBV5-6 to TRBJ2-3; the TCRdb D gene call, TRBD2, has no DNA to confirm it. From germline, CDR1 is SGHDT and CDR2 YYEEEE. The CDR3 runs to 15 residues. Here the CDR3 reads CASVVSGSRADTQYF.

J is TRBJ2-1 and V is TRBV2; TCRdb outputs TRBD2, but without DNA this stays unchecked. In germline, CDR1 is SNHLY, CDR2 FYNNEI. This CDR3 comprises 15 residues. The CDR3 protein is CASSGLGSGSNEQFF.

The chain employs TRBV6-4 and TRBJ2-1; the TRBD2 assignment by TCRdb is unverifiable without DNA. Per the germline V gene, CDR1 is MRHNA and CDR2 is SNTAGT. The CDR3 extends over 15 amino acids. The CDR3 sequence is CASSDRSSGYNEQFF.

This chain links TRBV7-9 with TRBJ1-4; the D gene TCRdb calls, TRBD1, cannot be checked with no DNA. This CDR3 region has 12 residues. CDR1 and CDR2 (germline): SEHNR, FQNEAQ (reference sequence). CDR3 protein: CASSLNPGKLFF.

The chain has TRBV7-9 and TRBJ1-6; TCRdb's D gene call, TRBD1, goes unchecked for lack of DNA. The CDR3 runs to 16 residues. Germline V gives CDR1 SEHNR, CDR2 FQNEAQ (reference sequence). CDR3 amino acids: CASSSHDRGVISPLHF.

The rearrangement links TRBV9 to TRBJ2-7; TCRdb outputs TRBD2, but without DNA this stays unchecked. The CDR3 extends over 14 amino acids. CDR1 SGDLS and CDR2 YYNGEE come from the germline V gene. The CDR3 reads CASSVGTSIYEQYF.

V gene TRBV6-2 or TRBV6-3 combines with J gene TRBJ2-7; TCRdb's D call of TRBD1 is untestable without DNA. CDR1 MNHEY and CDR2 SVGEGT come from the germline V gene. CDR3 size: 11 residues. CDR3: CASRDGYEQYF.

The rearrangement uses TRBV12-3 or TRBV12-4 and TRBJ2-1; lacking DNA, the TRBD2 call made by TCRdb goes unchecked. This CDR3 contains 16 residues. CDR3: CASSPIAGEGANEQFF.

This chain links TRBV6-5 with TRBJ2-7; absent DNA, TCRdb's TRBD2 call cannot be checked. CDR1 MNHEY and CDR2 SVGAGI come from the germline V gene. This CDR3 spans 12 amino acids. The CDR3 region is CATQAGNYEQYF.

This chain links TRBV6-1 with TRBJ2-1; TCRdb designates TRBD1, a call that cannot be tested without DNA. The CDR3 runs 19 residues. Germline CDR1 is MNHNS and CDR2 is SASEGT. CDR3 sequence: CASTLSAPGTSRSYNEQFF.

The J gene is TRBJ2-2, the V gene TRBV3-1. The germline gives CDR1 LGHDT, CDR2 YNNKEL (reference sequence). The CDR3 contains 15 residues. The CDR3 loop reads CASSQDLLNTGELFF.

V and J are TRBV10-3 and TRBJ2-1; without DNA, the TCRdb call of TRBD1 cannot be checked. The length of the CDR3 is 14 residues. Germline-derived CDR1 and CDR2 are ENHRY and SYGVKD. The CDR3 here is CAITPGSAYNEQFF.

The CDR3 region is CASSMAGTGGYNEQFF. This chain joins TRBV19 and TRBJ2-1; lacking DNA, the TRBD1 call made by TCRdb goes unchecked. The CDR3 sequence is 16 residues long. Germline CDR1 and CDR2: LNHDA and SQIVND (reference sequence). Combining the CDR3 with reference TRBV19 and TRBJ2-1 gives the whole variable domain DGGITQSPKYLFRKEGQNVTLSCEQNLNHDAMYWYRQDPGQGLRLIYYSQIVNDFQKGDIAEGYSVSREKKESFPLTVTSAQKNPTAFYLCASSMAGTGGYNEQFFGPGTRLTVL.

The V gene is TRBV7-9, the J gene TRBJ1-1. The V gene's germline CDR1 is SEHNR and CDR2 FQNEAQ (reference sequence). This CDR3 is built from 12 residues. CDR3 region: CASSSWDTEAFF.

The V gene is TRBV20-1, the J gene TRBJ2-3; TCRdb's assignment of TRBD2 cannot be checked, as there is no DNA. Germline V gene sequence: CDR1 DFQATT, CDR2 SNEGSKA (reference sequence). CDR3 size: 17 residues. CDR3 sequence: CSASEPGLAGGPYTQYF.

The chain employs TRBV11-1 and TRBJ2-1; without DNA, the TCRdb call of TRBD2 cannot be checked. There are 17 residues in the CDR3. From germline, CDR1 is SGHAT and CDR2 FQDESV (reference sequence). This CDR3 is CASSSISSGRAGGEQFF.

The rearrangement uses TRBV5-5 and TRBJ2-5. The CDR3 totals 15 residues. CDR1 is SGHKS and CDR2 is YYEKEE in the germline V gene (reference sequence). CDR3 sequence reads: CASSLAEGVSETQYF.

The CDR3 protein is CASRGGPGDTQYF. The chain couples TRBV5-4 to TRBJ2-3; TCRdb's assignment of TRBD2 cannot be checked, as there is no DNA. The CDR3 spans 13 residues. Germline-derived CDR1 and CDR2 are SGHNT and YYREEE (reference sequence).

The CDR3 spells CASSRGEIQETQYF. The chain is built from TRBV5-1 and TRBJ2-5. CDR1 and CDR2 (germline): SGHRS, YFSETQ. The CDR3 is 14 amino acids.

The rearrangement links TRBV30 to TRBJ2-1. The CDR3 sequence is 15 residues long. Germline V gene data show CDR1 as GTSNPN and CDR2 as SVGIG (reference sequence). The CDR3 loop is CAWIWSLGLYNEQFF.

The chain links TRBV19 to TRBJ1-1; the TCRdb D gene call, TRBD1, has no DNA to confirm it. This CDR3 has 11 amino acids. Germline CDR1 is LNHDA and CDR2 is SQIVND (reference sequence). CDR3: CASRAGLEAFF.

The chain joins TRBV3-1 to TRBJ2-5; checking the TCRdb D call of TRBD1 is not possible without DNA. The CDR3 loop spans 17 amino acids. The germline V gene has CDR1 LGHDT and CDR2 YNNKEL (reference sequence). The CDR3 sequence is CASSQVPDREGEETQYF.

The chain has TRBV7-9 and TRBJ2-5; TCRdb gives TRBD2 as the D gene, but with no DNA this cannot be confirmed. The CDR3 is made up of 14 amino acids. Looked up from germline, CDR1 is SEHNR and CDR2 is FQNEAQ (reference sequence). The CDR3 spells CASSLGRDGETQYF. The full variable domain, its missing parts supplied by reference TRBV7-9 and TRBJ2-5, is DTGVSQNPRHKITKRGQNVTFRCDPISEHNRLYWYRQTLGQGPEFLTYFQNEAQLEKSRLLSDRFSAERPKGSFSTLEIQRTEQGDSAMYLCASSLGRDGETQYFGPGTRLLVL.

The chain combines TRBV29-1 with TRBJ2-6; absent DNA, TCRdb's TRBD1 call cannot be checked. CDR1 and CDR2 (germline): SQVTM, ANQGSEA. The CDR3 is 14 amino acids. CDR3: CSVTGYSGANVLTF.

This chain joins TRBV6-1 and TRBJ2-7; TCRdb lists TRBD1, though no DNA is available to test this call. CDR1 is MNHNS and CDR2 is SASEGT in the germline V gene. The CDR3 contains 14 residues. The CDR3 region is CASSFDSDSYEQYF.

The chain employs TRBV27 and TRBJ2-1; there is no DNA to check the TCRdb D call of TRBD1. This CDR3 spans 12 amino acids. Germline CDR1 and CDR2: MNHEY and SMNVEV (reference sequence). CDR3 in amino acids: CASSLQGNEQFF.

The chain links TRBV5-1 to TRBJ2-2. Germline values: CDR1 SGHRS, CDR2 YFSETQ. CDR3 length: 17 amino acids. The CDR3 protein is CASSLVASSMNTGELFF.

This chain connects TRBV28 to TRBJ2-7; TCRdb's assignment of TRBD2 cannot be checked, as there is no DNA. The CDR3 consists of 17 residues. The germline V gene encodes CDR1 MDHEN and CDR2 SYDVKM. CDR3 sequence reads: CASSLLSGLAESYEQYF.